The clone carrying this T cell receptor beta chain showed up just a few times. Its antigen is still unknown. CDR3 length: 13 amino acids. V lost 5 bases, J lost 5 bases, and 10 bases lay in between. Per germline, CDR1 ENHRY and CDR2 SYGVKD. Measured with immunoSEQ multiplex PCR; TCRdb has only the in-frame clones, and not every one. The sample lists thousands of clones; around 60% were seen once. These data originate in a study of CD8 T cell repertoires and HIV-1 epitope variants. This receptor was taken from a male donor with HIV. The specimen was cultured CD8+ T cells derived from PBMCs. This sequence joins TRBV10-3 and TRBJ2-1; possible D gene TRBD1, 5 bases. This chain's CDR3 is CAISQTGDNEQFF. CDR3 sequence (DNA): TGTGCCATCAGTCAAACAGGAGACAATGAGCAGTTCTTC.